These 8 T cell receptor beta chains came from one sample sequenced in a study of T cell changes during pregnancy in multiple sclerosis. Clones were read by immunoSEQ multiplex PCR, and TCRdb kept only the in-frame ones, dropping some. Here the sample spans 65,000 to 80,000 clones, around 94% being singletons. The sequenced sample was CD4+ T cells from peripheral blood mononuclear cells, obtained before pregnancy. These receptors all come from a female donor with multiple sclerosis, enrolled in a pregnancy study.

This clone appeared a few times. This rearrangement joins TRBV30 to TRBJ2-5, with D possibly being TRBD2 (5 bases). Deletions cut 5 bases from V and 5 bases from J, with 9 bases between. Germline V gene sequence: CDR1 GTSNPN, CDR2 SVGIG (reference sequence). The CDR3 spans 11 residues. The CDR3 DNA follows: TGTGCCTGGGGTTGGAGGGAGACCCAGTACTTC. Its translation: CAWGWRETQYF.

The V call is TRBV18, the J call TRBJ2-4; D may be TRBD2 (6 bases). Germline CDR1 and CDR2: KGHSH and LQKENI. The CDR3 contains 15 residues. V lost 3 bases to trimming and J lost 9 bases, with 18 bases between them. The CDR3 nucleotides read TGTGCCAGCTCACCTATGGCGGGGCAGGTTTCCATTCAGTACTTC. It yields the protein CASSPMAGQVSIQYF.

The V call is TRBV5-5, the J call TRBJ2-1, with a possible D match to TRBD1 (7 bases). Germline CDR1 is SGHKS and CDR2 is YYEKEE (reference sequence). Trimming took off 0 bases at V and 10 bases at J, with 17 bases between the two ends. The CDR3 is made up of 15 amino acids. The CDR3 coding sequence is TGTGCCAGCAGCTTGGTGTTTGGAGGGGGCGACGAGCAGTTCTTC. Protein product: CASSLVFGGGDEQFF.

As DNA, the CDR3 is TGTGCCAGCAGCTTGACACTGAACACTGAAGCTTTCTTT. As protein: CASSLTLNTEAFF. The chain is built from TRBV5-6 and TRBJ1-1; D not certain. This CDR3 is 13 amino acids long. Germline CDR1 and CDR2: SGHDT and YYEEEE. V was pared by 1 base and J by 0 bases, with 4 bases between.

This clone was detected once. The chain joins TRBV7-2 to TRBJ1-2; a possible D gene is TRBD1 (5 bases). Trimming left V 0 bases short and J 1 base short, with 15 bases between. Per germline, CDR1 SGHTA and CDR2 FQGNSA. The CDR3 has 17 residues. The CDR3 DNA sequence: TGTGCCAGCAGCTTAGCGCCAACAGGCTCTCTTAACTATGGCTACACCTTC. This encodes CASSLAPTGSLNYGYTF. Full variable domain (missing parts from reference TRBV7-2 and TRBJ1-2): GAGVSQSPSNKVTEKGKDVELRCDPISGHTALYWYRQSLGQGLEFLIYFQGNSAPDKSGLPSDRFSAERTGGSVSTLTIQRTQQEDSAVYLCASSLAPTGSLNYGYTFGSGTRLTVV.

The chain has TRBV11-3 and TRBJ2-3; the match to TRBD1 covers 11 bases. The CDR3 spans 16 residues. Trimming took 5 bases from V and 1 from J; bases not matched to a gene: 5. Germline CDR1 SGHNT, CDR2 YENEEA. Written as DNA, the CDR3 is TGTGCCAGCAGCCCGGGACAGGGGGGTCGCACAGATACGCAGTATTTT. It yields the protein CASSPGQGGRTDTQYF. Full variable domain (rest looked up from reference TRBV11-3 and TRBJ2-3): EAGVVQSPRYKIIEKKQPVAFWCNPISGHNTLYWYLQNLGQGPELLIRYENEEAVDDSQLPKDRFSAERLKGVDSTLKIQPAELGDSAVYLCASSPGQGGRTDTQYFGPGTRLTVL.

Remarks on this clone: The sample carries other DNA sequences with the same CDR3. V usage is TRBV6-5 and J usage is TRBJ1-1; D is perhaps TRBD1 (5 bases). CDR1 MNHEY and CDR2 SVGAGI come from the germline V gene. This CDR3 has 13 amino acids. With 9 bases removed from V and 1 base from J, the gap between germline ends came to 12 bases. The CDR3 sequence: CASHRSPNTEAFF. The CDR3 region has the DNA TGTGCCAGTCACAGGTCCCCGAACACTGAAGCTTTCTTT.

With respect to this clone: Other nucleotide sequences in the sample specify the same CDR3. The CDR3 bases are TGTGCCTGGAGGACAGGAGGCTCGGTAGCTTTCTTT. Amino acids: CAWRTGGSVAFF. The V call is TRBV30, the J call TRBJ1-1; D might be TRBD1 (6 bases). Trimming pared 3 bases from V and 10 bases from J, leaving 15 bases between. This CDR3 has 12 amino acids. Germline CDR1 reads GTSNPN; CDR2 reads SVGIG (reference sequence). The full variable domain, with the rest looked up from reference TRBV30 and TRBJ1-1, is SQTIHQWPATLVQPVGSPLSLECTVEGTSNPNLYWYRQAAGRGLQLLFYSVGIGQISSEVPQNLSASRPQDRQFILSSKKLLLSDSGFYLCAWRTGGSVAFFGQGTRLTVV.